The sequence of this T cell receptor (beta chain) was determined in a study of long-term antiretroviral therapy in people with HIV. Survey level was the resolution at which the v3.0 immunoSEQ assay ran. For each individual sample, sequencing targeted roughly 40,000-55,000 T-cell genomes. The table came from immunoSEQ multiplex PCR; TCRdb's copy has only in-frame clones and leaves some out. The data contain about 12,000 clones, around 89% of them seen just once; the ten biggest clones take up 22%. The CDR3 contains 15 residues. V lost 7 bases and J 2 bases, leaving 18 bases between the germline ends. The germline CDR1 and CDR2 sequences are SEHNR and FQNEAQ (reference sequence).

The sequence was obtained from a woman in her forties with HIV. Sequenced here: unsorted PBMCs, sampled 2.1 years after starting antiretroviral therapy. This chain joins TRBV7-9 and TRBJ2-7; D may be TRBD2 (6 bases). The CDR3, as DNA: TGTGCCAGCACCAAGATAGCGGCCCTACCCTACGAGCAGTACTTC. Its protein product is CASTKIAALPYEQYF. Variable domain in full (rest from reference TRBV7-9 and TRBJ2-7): DTGVSQNPRHKITKRGQNVTFRCDPISEHNRLYWYRQTLGQGPEFLTYFQNEAQLEKSRLLSDRFSAERPKGSFSTLEIQRTEQGDSAMYLCASTKIAALPYEQYFGPGTRLTVT.